This T cell receptor (beta chain) was identified in a study of cytomegalovirus exposure and HLA in healthy donors. Primers: 60 Vbeta forward and 13 Jbeta reverse. Produced via immunoSEQ multiplex PCR; TCRdb's table is partial and in-frame only. The sample yields some 77,000 clones, around 80% seen once. CDR3 length: 11 amino acids. Trimming shortened V by 5 bases and J by 6 bases, and 5 bases separated the two germline ends. Germline values: CDR1 SGHNT, CDR2 YYREEE (reference sequence). Whole-study results and caveats: Across donors, presence/absence analyses took sequencing depth to be roughly uniform. CMV antigen specificity of a few CMV-associated chains was confirmed in vitro. Compared with the roughly 730-donor mean, an Asian-associated ancestry cluster reportedly had fewer N-insertions, according to a later analysis. Later on, analysis showed that most CMV-associated TCR beta chains appeared to be HLA-restricted.

About this clone: As yet, its antigen is unknown.

The origin of this receptor is a man aged 45-65 years in good health and CMV-seropositive. V and J are TRBV5-4 and TRBJ2-2; D gene unclear. The sequenced sample was PBMCs. CDR3 sequence: CASSSSGELFF. The CDR3 coding sequence is TGTGCCAGCAGTTCTTCCGGGGAGCTGTTTTTT.